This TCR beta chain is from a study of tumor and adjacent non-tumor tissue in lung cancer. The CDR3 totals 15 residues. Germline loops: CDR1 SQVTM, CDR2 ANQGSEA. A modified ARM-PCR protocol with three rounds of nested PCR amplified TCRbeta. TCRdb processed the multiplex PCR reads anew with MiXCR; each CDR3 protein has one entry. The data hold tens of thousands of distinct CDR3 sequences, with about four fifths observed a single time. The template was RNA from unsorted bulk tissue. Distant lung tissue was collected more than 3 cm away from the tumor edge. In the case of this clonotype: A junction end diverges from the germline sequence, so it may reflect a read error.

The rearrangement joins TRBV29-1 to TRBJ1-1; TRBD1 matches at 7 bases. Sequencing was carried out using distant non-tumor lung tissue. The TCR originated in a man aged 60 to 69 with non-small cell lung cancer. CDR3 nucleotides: TGCAGCGTCGCACAGGGGTTACCCCTTAACACTGAAACTTTCTTT. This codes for CSVAQGLPLNTETFF.